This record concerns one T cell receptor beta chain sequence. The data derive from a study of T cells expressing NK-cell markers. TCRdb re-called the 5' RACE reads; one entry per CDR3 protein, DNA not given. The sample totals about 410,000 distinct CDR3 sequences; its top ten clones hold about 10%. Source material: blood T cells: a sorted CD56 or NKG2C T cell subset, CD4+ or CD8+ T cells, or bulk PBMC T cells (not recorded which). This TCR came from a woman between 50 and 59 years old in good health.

CDR3 sequence reads: CSATGRQNTGELFF. This sequence joins TRBV29-1 and TRBJ2-2; the TRBD2 assignment by TCRdb is unverifiable without DNA. The CDR3 spans 14 residues. Germline CDR1 SQVTM, CDR2 ANQGSEA.